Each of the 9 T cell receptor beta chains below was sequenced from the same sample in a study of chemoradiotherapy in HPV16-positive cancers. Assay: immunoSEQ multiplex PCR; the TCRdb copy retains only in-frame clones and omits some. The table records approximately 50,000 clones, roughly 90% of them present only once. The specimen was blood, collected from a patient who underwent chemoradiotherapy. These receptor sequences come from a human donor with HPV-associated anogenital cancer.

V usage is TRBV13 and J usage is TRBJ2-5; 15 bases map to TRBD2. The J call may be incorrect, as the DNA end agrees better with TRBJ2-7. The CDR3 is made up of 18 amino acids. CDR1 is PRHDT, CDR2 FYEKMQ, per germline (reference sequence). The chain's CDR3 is CASSLKFPGLAGGYEQYF. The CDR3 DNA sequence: TGTGCCAGCAGCCTCAAATTTCCGGGACTAGCGGGAGGCTACGAGCAGTACTTC.

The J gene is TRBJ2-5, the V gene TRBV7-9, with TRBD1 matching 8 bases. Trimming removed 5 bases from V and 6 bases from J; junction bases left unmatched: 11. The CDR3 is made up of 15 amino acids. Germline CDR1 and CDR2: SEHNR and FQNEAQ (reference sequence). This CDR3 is CASSIQGASGQTQYF. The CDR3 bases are TGTGCCAGCAGCATCCAGGGGGCCTCCGGGCAGACCCAGTACTTC.

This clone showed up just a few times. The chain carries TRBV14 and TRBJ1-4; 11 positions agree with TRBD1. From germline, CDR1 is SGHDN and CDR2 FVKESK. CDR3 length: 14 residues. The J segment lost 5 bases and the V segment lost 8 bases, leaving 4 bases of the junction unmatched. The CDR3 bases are TGTGCCAGCGGCGGGACAGGGGGGAATGAAAAACTGTTTTTT. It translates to CASGGTGGNEKLFF.

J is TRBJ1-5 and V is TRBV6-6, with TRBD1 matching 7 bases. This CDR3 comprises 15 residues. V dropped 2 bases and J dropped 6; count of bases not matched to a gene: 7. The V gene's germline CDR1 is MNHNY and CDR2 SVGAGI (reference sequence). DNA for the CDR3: TGTGCCAGCAGTTACCCTCGACAGGGATCTCAGCCCCAGCATTTT. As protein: CASSYPRQGSQPQHF.

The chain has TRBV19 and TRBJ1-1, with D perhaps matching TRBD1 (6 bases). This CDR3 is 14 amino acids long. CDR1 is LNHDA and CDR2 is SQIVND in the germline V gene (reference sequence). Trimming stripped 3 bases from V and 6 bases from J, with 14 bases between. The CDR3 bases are TGTGCCAGTAGTATCCCTGGGGGGGGCCCTGAAGCTTTCTTT. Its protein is CASSIPGGGPEAFF.

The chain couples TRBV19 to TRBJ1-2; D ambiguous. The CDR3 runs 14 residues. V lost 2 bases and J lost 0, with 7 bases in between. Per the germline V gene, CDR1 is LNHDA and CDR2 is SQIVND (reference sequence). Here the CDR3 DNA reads TGTGCCAGTAGTATACTTGCCTCTAACTATGGCTACACCTTC. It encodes CASSILASNYGYTF.

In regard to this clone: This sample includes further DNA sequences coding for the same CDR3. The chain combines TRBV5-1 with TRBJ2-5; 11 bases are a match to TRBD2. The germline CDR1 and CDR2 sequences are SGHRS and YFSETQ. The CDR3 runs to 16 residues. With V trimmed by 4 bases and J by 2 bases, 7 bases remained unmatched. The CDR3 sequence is CASSTEPSGGQETQYF. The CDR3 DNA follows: TGCGCCAGCAGCACAGAACCTAGCGGGGGGCAAGAGACCCAGTACTTC.

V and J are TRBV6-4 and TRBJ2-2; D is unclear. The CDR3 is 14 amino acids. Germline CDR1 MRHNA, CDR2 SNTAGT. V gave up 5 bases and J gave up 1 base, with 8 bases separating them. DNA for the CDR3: TGTGCCAGCAGTCCTAACCTGAACACCGGGGAGCTGTTTTTT. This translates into CASSPNLNTGELFF.

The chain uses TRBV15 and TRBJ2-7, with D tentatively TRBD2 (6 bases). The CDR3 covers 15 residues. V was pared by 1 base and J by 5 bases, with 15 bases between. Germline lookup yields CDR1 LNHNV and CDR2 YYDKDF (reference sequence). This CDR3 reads CATSRGVAGSDEQYF. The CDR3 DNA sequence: TGTGCCACCAGCAGAGGGGTGGCGGGGAGTGACGAGCAGTACTTC. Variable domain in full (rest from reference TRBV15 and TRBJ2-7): DAMVIQNPRYQVTQFGKPVTLSCSQTLNHNVMYWYQQKSSQAPKLLFHYYDKDFNNEADTPDNFQSRRPNTSFCFLDIRSPGLGDTAMYLCATSRGVAGSDEQYFGPGTRLTVT.